A single sample gave rise to the 25 T cell receptor beta chains below, sequenced in a study of a mutant IDH1 vaccine in newly diagnosed glioma. Time point meaning: baseline, week 1 (first vaccination visit). Treatment defined: pre-vaccination baseline after standard-of-care therapy. TCRdb keeps only in-frame clones here, not all; method: immunoSEQ multiplex PCR. The data contain over 75,000 clones, about 82% of them seen just once; the ten biggest clones take up 7.5%. Sequencing used PBMCs, obtained from a glioma patient treated with radiotherapy, temozolomide or both. The receptors were sampled from a man aged 35-49 years with glioma.

V gene TRBV7-8 combines with J gene TRBJ1-2; D is ambiguous. The V gene's germline CDR1 is SGHVS and CDR2 FQNEAQ. Trimming removed 4 bases at V and 3 bases at J, with 9 bases between. The CDR3 is made up of 13 amino acids. CDR3 coding DNA: TGTGCCAGCAGCTCTCAATGGGACTATGGCTACACCTTC. Protein sequence: CASSSQWDYGYTF.

The V and J genes are TRBV7-3 and TRBJ2-5; possibly TRBD2 for D (6 bases). V gave up 4 bases and J gave up 2 bases, with 17 bases separating them. The germline CDR1 and CDR2 sequences are SGHTA and FQGTGA. The CDR3 is 16 residues long. The CDR3 DNA is TGTGCCAGCAGCTCCCTTCACCGGGGGAATCAAGAGACCCAGTACTTC. It yields the protein CASSSLHRGNQETQYF.

In this sample, this clone turned up once. The V call is TRBV27, the J call TRBJ2-1; no clear D. The CDR3 is 12 residues long. CDR1 is MNHEY and CDR2 is SMNVEV in the germline V gene (reference sequence). Trimming shortened V by 5 bases and J by 2 bases, and 4 bases separated the two germline ends. CDR3 nucleotide sequence: TGTGCCAGCAGTCGGACCTACAATGAGCAGTTCTTC. Protein: CASSRTYNEQFF.

The chain employs TRBV10-3 and TRBJ1-5; D uncertain. Germline assignment: CDR1 ENHRY and CDR2 SYGVKD. The CDR3 totals 16 residues. Between the trimmed V and J ends, which lost 1 base and 1 base, there was a span of 11 bases. CDR3 DNA sequence: TGTGCCATCAGTGAGTTTAAGGAGAAAAGCAATCAGCCCCAGCATTTT. It encodes CAISEFKEKSNQPQHF.

The table lists this clone with a count of one. J is TRBJ2-7 and V is TRBV6-6; D is possibly TRBD1 or TRBD2 (5 bases each). The length of the CDR3 is 13 residues. In germline, CDR1 is MNHNY, CDR2 SVGAGI (reference sequence). With 0 bases removed from V and 5 bases from J, the gap between germline ends came to 8 bases. The CDR3 spells CASSYSGVHEQYF. CDR3 nucleotide sequence: TGTGCCAGCAGTTACTCGGGGGTCCACGAGCAGTACTTC.

This clone appeared once. This rearrangement joins TRBV13 to TRBJ2-7, with a tentative D call TRBD2 (6 bases). The length of the CDR3 is 14 residues. V lost 1 base, J lost 7 bases, and 14 bases lay in between. The germline gives CDR1 PRHDT, CDR2 FYEKMQ (reference sequence). The CDR3 loop is CASSLEGIRGEQYF. Written as DNA, the CDR3 is TGTGCCAGCAGCTTAGAGGGGATCCGGGGGGAGCAGTACTTC.

The genes are TRBV6-1 and TRBJ2-1, with 10 bases identical to TRBD1. Losses at the gene ends were 9 bases for V and 7 bases for J; bases not matched to a gene: 12. The CDR3 extends over 15 amino acids. The germline V gene has CDR1 MNHNS and CDR2 SASEGT. The CDR3 DNA follows: TGTGCCAGTGAATACCCGGGACAGGGGCGGAATGAGCAGTTCTTC. This sequence encodes CASEYPGQGRNEQFF.

V and J are TRBV10-3 and TRBJ2-1; a weak D match, TRBD1 (6 bases). Between the trimmed V and J ends, which lost 11 bases and 7 bases, there was a span of 15 bases. Germline values: CDR1 ENHRY, CDR2 SYGVKD. This CDR3 is 12 amino acids long. CDR3 coding DNA: TGTGCCGCATCCCGGGACAATAATGAGCAGTTCTTC. Its protein product is CAASRDNNEQFF.

The rearrangement joins TRBV18 to TRBJ2-7, with 9 positions matching TRBD1. The CDR3 runs 17 residues. Germline V gene sequence: CDR1 KGHSH, CDR2 LQKENI. With 3 bases clipped from V and 2 bases from J, the junction kept 11 bases outside the gene matches. The CDR3 loop reads CASSPLPGTGYPYEQYF. Written as DNA, the CDR3 is TGTGCCAGCTCACCCCTTCCCGGGACAGGGTATCCCTACGAGCAGTACTTC.

CDR3 bases: TGTGCCAGCAGCTTAGAAAAGGTGCAGGAACGACGGCAAGAGACCCAGTACTTC. It specifies CASSLEKVQERRQETQYF. V and J are TRBV7-9 and TRBJ2-5; D call uncertain. V was trimmed by 1 base and J by 2 bases, leaving 20 bases between them. Germline V CDR1 and CDR2: SEHNR, FQNEAQ (reference sequence). This CDR3 region has 18 residues.

V usage is TRBV30 and J usage is TRBJ2-7; possibly TRBD1 for D (6 bases). The CDR3 covers 13 residues. The germline V gene encodes CDR1 GTSNPN and CDR2 SVGIG (reference sequence). V was trimmed by 4 bases and J by 12 bases, leaving 22 bases between them. CDR3 protein: CAWTLIEDSPWYF. DNA for the CDR3: TGTGCCTGGACCTTAATTGAGGACAGCCCGTGGTACTTC.

This chain uses TRBV6-6 with TRBJ2-3; TRBD1 matches at 11 bases. The CDR3 loop spans 14 amino acids. The germline V gene has CDR1 MNHNY and CDR2 SVGAGI (reference sequence). The V segment lost 5 bases and the J segment 5 bases; nucleotides outside the gene matches: 3. The CDR3 nucleotides are TGTGCCAGCAGTCGGACAGGGGGCGGAGATACGCAGTATTTT. Translated: CASSRTGGGDTQYF.

The chain carries TRBV6-1 and TRBJ2-5; 9 bases line up with TRBD1. The end of the DNA aligns better with TRBJ2-7, so the J call may be wrong. Germline loops: CDR1 MNHNS, CDR2 SASEGT. The CDR3 runs to 14 residues. The CDR3 DNA reads as TGTGCCAGCAGTACGGACAGGGGCAAGTACGAGCAGTACTTC. It translates to CASSTDRGKYEQYF.

V and J are TRBV5-1 and TRBJ2-2; weak D call: TRBD2 (6 bases). Between the trimmed V and J ends, which lost 7 bases and 3 bases, there was a span of 13 bases. The CDR3 sequence is 14 residues long. Per the germline V gene, CDR1 is SGHRS and CDR2 is YFSETQ. CDR3 DNA sequence: TGCGCCAGCTGGGGACTTACTTACACCGGGGAGCTGTTTTTT. Protein sequence: CASWGLTYTGELFF.

The V and J genes are TRBV5-6 and TRBJ2-7; maybe TRBD2 (6 bases). The CDR3 is 15 residues long. Deletions cut 4 bases from V and 0 bases from J, with 14 bases between. The germline V gene encodes CDR1 SGHDT and CDR2 YYEEEE. Here the CDR3 reads CASSPGSGSSYEQYF. In DNA form, the CDR3 reads TGTGCCAGCAGCCCGGGTTCCGGGAGCTCCTACGAGCAGTACTTC.

In its sample, this clone was seen a few times. This rearrangement joins TRBV7-2 to TRBJ1-2, with 7 bases lining up with TRBD1. J gave up 3 bases and V 1 base, and 11 bases lay outside the gene matches. This CDR3 is 17 amino acids long. The germline CDR1 and CDR2 sequences are SGHTA and FQGNSA. The CDR3 is CASSLVGSGTAYYGYTF. In DNA form, the CDR3 reads TGTGCCAGCAGCTTAGTTGGATCCGGGACAGCTTACTATGGCTACACCTTC.

The gene calls are TRBV4-1 and TRBJ2-1; D unclear. Looked up from germline, CDR1 is MGHRA and CDR2 is YSYEKL. Trimming shortened V by 0 bases and J by 4 bases, and 10 bases separated the two germline ends. The CDR3 has 15 amino acids. CDR3 amino acids: CASSQERATYNEQFF. For the CDR3, the DNA is TGCGCCAGCAGCCAAGAACGGGCGACATACAATGAGCAGTTCTTC.

The rearrangement joins TRBV7-9 to TRBJ2-2; D assignment may be TRBD1 or TRBD2 (6 bases each). In germline, CDR1 is SEHNR, CDR2 FQNEAQ (reference sequence). The V end lost 5 bases, the J end lost 6 bases, and 13 bases lay between the germline ends. The CDR3 covers 14 residues. The CDR3 loop reads CASSPRGGSGELFF. The CDR3 nucleotides are TGTGCCAGCAGCCCCAGAGGGGGGTCCGGGGAGCTGTTTTTT.

The chain couples TRBV6-1 to TRBJ2-2, with D tentatively TRBD1 (6 bases). Germline V gene data show CDR1 as MNHNS and CDR2 as SASEGT. The CDR3 is made up of 14 amino acids. V lost 6 bases and J 3 bases, leaving 11 bases between the germline ends. The CDR3 is CASSKAGDTGELFF. The CDR3 nucleotides read TGTGCCAGCAGCAAGGCAGGGGACACCGGGGAGCTGTTTTTT.

This sequence joins TRBV27 and TRBJ1-2; 7 nucleotides line up with TRBD1. The germline V gene encodes CDR1 MNHEY and CDR2 SMNVEV (reference sequence). The V and J ends lost 0 bases and 7 bases, in that order; junction bases with no gene match: 5. The CDR3 sequence is 14 residues long. CDR3 amino acids: CASSLSWTGGGYTF. CDR3 DNA: TGTGCCAGCAGTTTATCATGGACAGGCGGTGGCTACACCTTC.

The chain employs TRBV7-8 and TRBJ2-3; 15 nucleotides line up with TRBD2. With 5 bases clipped from V and 6 bases from J, the junction kept 6 bases outside the gene matches. CDR3 length: 16 amino acids. The germline CDR1 and CDR2 sequences are SGHVS and FQNEAQ. The CDR3 nucleotides are TGTGCCAGCAGCATTCGGACTAGCGGGGGGGCTGATACGCAGTATTTT. Residues: CASSIRTSGGADTQYF. Drawing the rest from reference TRBV7-8 and TRBJ2-3, the complete variable domain is GAGVSQSPRYKVAKRGQDVALRCDPISGHVSLFWYQQALGQGPEFLTYFQNEAQLDKSGLPSDRFFAERPEGSVSTLKIQRTQQEDSAVYLCASSIRTSGGADTQYFGPGTRLTVL.

The chain is built from TRBV6-5 and TRBJ1-2; 7 bases match TRBD1. The CDR3 contains 12 residues. After removal of 5 bases from V and 8 bases from J, the junction contained 5 bases not matched to a gene. Germline loops: CDR1 MNHEY, CDR2 SVGAGI. The CDR3 coding sequence is TGTGCCAGCAGTCGACAGGGAGCCGGCTACACCTTC. Residues: CASSRQGAGYTF.

The V call is TRBV6-6, the J call TRBJ1-5, with 8 bases fitting TRBD1. The CDR3 is 15 amino acids. CDR1 and CDR2 from the germline V gene are MNHNY and SVGAGI (reference sequence). The V gene end was trimmed by 7 bases and the J gene end by 2 bases; junction bases not matched to a gene: 7. The CDR3 nucleotides read TGTGCCAGCATCGGACAGGGAGGGGGCAATCAGCCCCAGCATTTT. Its translation is CASIGQGGGNQPQHF.

The chain links TRBV6-6 to TRBJ1-2; maybe TRBD1 (6 bases). V lost 5 bases to trimming and J lost 1 base, with 17 bases between them. This CDR3 is 16 amino acids long. The germline V gene encodes CDR1 MNHNY and CDR2 SVGAGI (reference sequence). Here the CDR3 reads CASSSSGVPLNYGYTF. The CDR3 DNA sequence: TGTGCCAGCAGTAGTTCAGGGGTTCCGCTTAACTATGGCTACACCTTC.

V is TRBV7-2 and J is TRBJ1-2; D is ambiguous. The V end was cut by 5 bases, the J end by 6 bases, with 10 bases between. From germline, CDR1 is SGHTA and CDR2 FQGNSA. This CDR3 has 12 amino acids. DNA for the CDR3: TGTGCCAGCAGCCCAGCCGGAGATGGCTACACCTTC. Its protein product is CASSPAGDGYTF.